This T cell receptor (beta chain) was identified in a study of blood T cell repertoires in COVID-19. Across the study: The United States, Italy and Spain supplied acute and convalescent COVID-19 samples.

CDR3 length: 13 residues. V was pared by 5 bases and J by 6 bases, with 13 bases between. The germline V gene encodes CDR1 LNHDA and CDR2 SQIVND (reference sequence). Method: immunoSEQ multiplex PCR; TCRdb's copy keeps in-frame clones and lacks some. Here the sample spans over 350,000 clones, roughly 92% being singletons. Participants had their cohort set by participant-reported clinical history. A COVID-19 case had been met by exposed participants during the 2 weeks before study entry. The clonotype comes from a woman aged 40 to 49 who had been exposed to COVID-19. The rearrangement joins TRBV19 to TRBJ1-1; the D gene is possibly TRBD1 (5 bases). Sequencing was carried out using PBMCs or T cells enriched from blood (not recorded which). The CDR3 reads CASSFRGGAEAFF. CDR3 coding DNA: TGTGCCAGTAGTTTTCGGGGGGGTGCTGAAGCTTTCTTT.